The 8 T cell receptor beta chains below come from one sample, sequenced in a study of identical twins. TCRdb reanalysed the 5' RACE reads using MiXCR and keeps one entry per CDR3 protein. The sample lists 250,000 or so distinct CDR3 sequences; roughly 7.5% were seen once. The same data also contributed to another study, on yellow fever vaccine responses in identical twins.

The sequenced sample consisted of CD8+ T cells sorted from blood. The receptors stem from a woman between 18 and 29 years old in good health.

In its sample, this clonotype was seen a few times. The chain joins TRBV4-1 to TRBJ1-3, with a possible D match to TRBD1 (5 bases). The V end lost 0 bases, the J end lost 4 bases, and 10 bases lay between the germline ends. Germline V gene sequence: CDR1 MGHRA, CDR2 YSYEKL. The CDR3 sequence is 15 residues long. The CDR3 loop is CASSQDRAFGNTIYF. CDR3 coding DNA: TGCGCCAGCAGCCAAGACAGGGCGTTCGGAAACACCATATATTTT.

Only a few counts were recorded for this clonotype. V and J are TRBV4-2 and TRBJ2-2, with TRBD1 as a possible D gene (6 bases). This CDR3 is 14 amino acids long. Deletions cut 7 bases from V and 3 bases from J, with 12 bases between. CDR1 is LGHNA, CDR2 YNFKEQ, per germline. The CDR3 spells CASTSAGDTGELFF. In DNA, the CDR3 is TGTGCCAGCACCTCGGCAGGGGACACCGGGGAGCTGTTTTTT.

This clonotype was seen ten or more times. The chain joins TRBV2 to TRBJ2-7; D call uncertain. The CDR3 totals 10 residues. Germline V lookup: CDR1 SNHLY, CDR2 FYNNEI. V gave up 6 bases and J gave up 6 bases, with 6 bases separating them. As DNA, the CDR3 is TGTGCCAGCAGCTTGGGCGAGCAGTACTTC. It encodes CASSLGEQYF.

This clonotype was observed a handful of times. The chain combines TRBV29-1 with TRBJ2-5, with 7 bases aligning to TRBD1. J gave up 2 bases and V 3 bases, and 6 bases lay outside the gene matches. The CDR3 covers 14 residues. CDR1 and CDR2 from the germline V gene are SQVTM and ANQGSEA. The CDR3 is CSVDLGRGQETQYF. As DNA, the CDR3 is TGCAGCGTTGATTTAGGCAGGGGGCAAGAGACCCAGTACTTC.

This clonotype has ten or more counts. CDR3 bases: TGTGCCACCAGCAGAGCTGGGCAGATCTACGAGCAGTACTTC. It is translated as CATSRAGQIYEQYF. The genes are TRBV15 and TRBJ2-7; no clear D. The germline CDR1 and CDR2 sequences are LNHNV and YYDKDF (reference sequence). V was shortened by 1 base and J by 3 bases, with 10 bases between the two germline ends. This CDR3 has 14 residues.

V usage is TRBV7-8 and J usage is TRBJ2-5; tentative D call: TRBD1 (7 bases). Germline V gives CDR1 SGHVS, CDR2 FQNEAQ. The V gene lost 0 bases and the J gene lost 2 bases, with 13 bases spanning the gap. The CDR3 loop spans 16 amino acids. The CDR3 loop is CASSLARGVLQETQYF. In nucleotides, the CDR3 is TGTGCCAGCAGCTTAGCCAGGGGGGTACTTCAAGAGACCCAGTACTTC. The variable domain in full, completed from reference TRBV7-8 and TRBJ2-5, reads GAGVSQSPRYKVAKRGQDVALRCDPISGHVSLFWYQQALGQGPEFLTYFQNEAQLDKSGLPSDRFFAERPEGSVSTLKIQRTQQEDSAVYLCASSLARGVLQETQYFGPGTRLLVL.

This clonotype has ten or more counts. V is TRBV29-1 and J is TRBJ2-7, with D perhaps TRBD2 (6 bases). Trimming stripped 1 base from V and 7 bases from J, with 14 bases between. The CDR3 runs to 13 residues. Germline V gives CDR1 SQVTM, CDR2 ANQGSEA. The CDR3 sequence: CSVEASEAGEQYF. The CDR3 bases are TGCAGCGTTGAAGCCTCGGAAGCGGGTGAGCAGTACTTC.

This chain links TRBV7-2 with TRBJ1-4; 7 bases are a match to TRBD1. The CDR3 totals 16 residues. CDR1 is SGHTA, CDR2 FQGNSA, per germline. V lost 5 bases and J lost 6; bases outside the gene matches: 12. CDR3 sequence reads: CASSHDRAKGDEKLFF. CDR3 nucleotide sequence: TGTGCCAGCAGCCACGACAGGGCGAAGGGGGATGAAAAACTGTTTTTT.